This T cell receptor (beta chain) was profiled in a study of T cells in Graves' hyperthyroidism and ophthalmopathy. TCR beta CDR3 regions were amplified from RNA. HTBI primers were used for first-round RT-PCR of the TCR CDR3. TCRdb re-analysed the multiplex PCR reads in MiXCR, keeping a single row per CDR3 protein. The sample holds 800,000 or so distinct CDR3 sequences; roughly 40% are singletons and the top ten take 8% to 9%. The V end was cut by 10 bases, the J end by 0 bases, with 16 bases between. Germline values: CDR1 ENHRY, CDR2 SYGVKD. This CDR3 spans 15 amino acids. The sequence was collected from a man aged 18 to 29 with Graves' hyperthyroidism. Sequences were obtained from blood. This sequence joins TRBV10-3 and TRBJ1-5; D not resolved. CDR3 sequence reads: CASRAGSYSNQPQHF. CDR3 coding DNA: TGTGCCAGCAGAGCCGGGTCCTATAGCAATCAGCCCCAGCATTTT.